This T cell receptor (beta chain) is drawn from a study of T cells in Graves' hyperthyroidism and ophthalmopathy. This clonotype was found a few times. From germline, CDR1 is GTSNPN and CDR2 SVGIG (reference sequence). The CDR3 has 15 residues. V was cut by 0 bases and J by 3 bases, with 15 bases left in between. The TCR beta CDR3 regions underwent amplification using RNA transcripts as the source. First-round RT-PCR targeting the TCR CDR3 was performed with the HTBI primer set. TCRdb redid the calling of the multiplex PCR reads with MiXCR, one entry per CDR3 protein. The data hold 500,000 to 650,000 distinct CDR3 sequences, with less than 15% observed a single time. For Graves' hyperthyroidism to be stable, ophthalmopathy could not progress within 18 months.

This sequence was found in a woman in her thirties or forties with Graves' hyperthyroidism. The sequencing sample was made of blood. This chain connects TRBV30 to TRBJ2-7, with unresolved D. CDR3 bases: TGTGCCTGGAGTGTCGAAAGGGCCAGGTTCTACGAGCAGTACTTC. Its protein product is CAWSVERARFYEQYF.